Described below is a single T cell receptor (beta chain) sequence and its context. The data belong to a study of blood T cell repertoires in COVID-19. Across the whole study: Samples came from the United States, Italy and Spain, spanning acute and convalescent COVID-19.

Profiled with immunoSEQ multiplex PCR; TCRdb holds only in-frame clones, not every one. Altogether roughly 66,000 clones are present, roughly 80% being singletons, with the ten largest covering around 6.3%. The CDR3 extends over 16 amino acids. V gave up 4 bases and J gave up 1 base, with 16 bases separating them. Per germline, CDR1 MNHNY and CDR2 SVGAGI (reference sequence). Specimen: peripheral blood. The chain carries TRBV6-6 and TRBJ1-1; a weak D match, TRBD1 (5 bases). This sequence was found in a man in his fifties or sixties with acute or convalescent COVID-19. The CDR3 reads CASSSAGKGENTEAFF. The CDR3 nucleotides are TGTGCCAGCAGTTCTGCAGGGAAAGGGGAGAACACTGAAGCTTTCTTT.